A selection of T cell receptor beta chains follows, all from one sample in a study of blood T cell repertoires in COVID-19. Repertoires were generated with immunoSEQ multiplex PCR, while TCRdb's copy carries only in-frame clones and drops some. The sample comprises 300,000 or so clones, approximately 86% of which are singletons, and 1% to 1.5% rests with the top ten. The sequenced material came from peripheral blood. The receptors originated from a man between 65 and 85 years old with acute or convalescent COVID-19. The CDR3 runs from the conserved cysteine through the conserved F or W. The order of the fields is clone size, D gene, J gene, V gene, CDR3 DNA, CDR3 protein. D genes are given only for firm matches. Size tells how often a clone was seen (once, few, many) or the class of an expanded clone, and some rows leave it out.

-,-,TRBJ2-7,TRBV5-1,TGCGCCAGCAGCTTCATAGCGGAAGCCTACGAGCAGTACTTC,CASSFIAEAYEQYF
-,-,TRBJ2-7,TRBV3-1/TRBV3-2,TGTGCCAGCAGCCAAGATGGCGGTACCTACGAGCAGTACTTC,CASSQDGGTYEQYF
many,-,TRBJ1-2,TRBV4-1,TGCGCCAGCAGCCAAGGGTACAGGGACTATGGCTACACCTTC,CASSQGYRDYGYTF
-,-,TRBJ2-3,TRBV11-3,TGTGCCAGCAGCCTAAGGCGGGCAGATACGCAGTATTTT,CASSLRRADTQYF
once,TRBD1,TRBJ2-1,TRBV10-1,TGCGCCAGCACGAAGGGACAGTTCGACAATGAGCAGTTCTTC,CASTKGQFDNEQFF
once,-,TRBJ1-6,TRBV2,TGTGCCAGCGGACAGTCCTATAATTCACCCCTCCACTTT,CASGQSYNSPLHF
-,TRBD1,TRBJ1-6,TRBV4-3,TGCGCCAGCAGCCAAGGGGGACAGGGGGCGCTTAGGTCACCCCTCCACTTT,CASSQGGQGALRSPLHF
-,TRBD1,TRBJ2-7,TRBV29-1,TGCAGCGTGGGACAGGGCGTACGCGAGCAGTACTTC,CSVGQGVREQYF
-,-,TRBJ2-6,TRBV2,TGTGCCACTCCTGGGGGGAGAGGGCCCTCTGGGGCCAACGTCCTGACTTTC,CATPGGRGPSGANVLTF
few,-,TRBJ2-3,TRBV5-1,TGCGCCAGCAGCTTGGACAAGAACACAGATACGCAGTATTTT,CASSLDKNTDTQYF
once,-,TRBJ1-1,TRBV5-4,TGTGCCAGCAGTACTGATGTAGCTGAAGCTTTCTTT,CASSTDVAEAFF
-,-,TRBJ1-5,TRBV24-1,TGTGCCACCAGGGGGGCAGGGAGTCAGCCCCAGCATTTT,CATRGAGSQPQHF
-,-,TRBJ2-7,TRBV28,TGTGCCAGCAGTGCCCCCGGGACTGCCACCTACGAGCAGTACTTC,CASSAPGTATYEQYF
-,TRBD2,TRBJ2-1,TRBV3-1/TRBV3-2,TGTGCCAGCAGCCCCGGACTAGCGGGAAGTAATGAGCAGTTCTTC,CASSPGLAGSNEQFF
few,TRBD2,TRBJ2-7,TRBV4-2,TGTGCCAGCAGCCAAGTTCTAGCGGGTCAGAGCTCCTACGAGCAGTACTTC,CASSQVLAGQSSYEQYF
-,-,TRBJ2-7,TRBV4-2,TGTGCCAGCAGCCAAGATGGGGGGGACAGGCACTACGAGCAGTACTTC,CASSQDGGDRHYEQYF
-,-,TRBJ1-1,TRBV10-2,TGCGCCAGCACCCGGAGGGCCACTGAAGCTTTCTTT,CASTRRATEAFF
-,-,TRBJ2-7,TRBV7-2,TGTGCCAGCAGGGTCGGGCAGGGGTCCTACGAGCAGTACTTC,CASRVGQGSYEQYF
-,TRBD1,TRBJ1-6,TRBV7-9,TGTGCCAGCAGCCTAGATGCGGACAGGGGGACCCTCCACTTT,CASSLDADRGTLHF
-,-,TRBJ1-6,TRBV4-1,TGCGCCAGCAGCCAAGCCGCGGGGGCCCGTTCACCCCTCCACTTT,CASSQAAGARSPLHF
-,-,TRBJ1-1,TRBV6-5,TGTGCCAGCAGCACGGTTTTAAACTCGAACACTGAAGCTTTCTTT,CASSTVLNSNTEAFF
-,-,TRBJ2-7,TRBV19,TGTGCCAGTAGCAATGGGGCGGACAGCTCCTACGAGCAGTACTTC,CASSNGADSSYEQYF
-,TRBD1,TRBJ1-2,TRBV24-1,TGTGCCACCAGTGCCTCGGGACAGGGAGGTGGCTACACCTTC,CATSASGQGGGYTF
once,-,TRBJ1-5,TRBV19,TGTGCCAGTAGTTCGTCCAGGGGCAATCAGCCCCAGCATTTT,CASSSSRGNQPQHF
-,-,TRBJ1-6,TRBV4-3,TGCGCCAGCAGCCATAACCAGGGGAATTCACCCCTCCACTTT,CASSHNQGNSPLHF
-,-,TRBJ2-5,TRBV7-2,TGTGCCAGCAGCCTAGACATGAGGTTCCGAGAGACCCAGTACTTC,CASSLDMRFRETQYF
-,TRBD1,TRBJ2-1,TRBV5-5,TGTGCCAGCAGCTCCGGACAGGGGTTTTACAATGAGCAGTTCTTC,CASSSGQGFYNEQFF
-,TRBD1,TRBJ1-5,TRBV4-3,TGCGCCAGCAGCCAAGATGGACAGGCTTGGCAGCCCCAGCATTTT,CASSQDGQAWQPQHF
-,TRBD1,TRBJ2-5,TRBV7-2,TGTGCCAGCAGCTCCCGCAGGGGGCCGGGAGTAGGAGAGACCCAGTACTTC,CASSSRRGPGVGETQYF
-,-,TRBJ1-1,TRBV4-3,TGCGCCAGCAGCCAAGTGGCGGGAGTCACTGAAGCTTTCTTT,CASSQVAGVTEAFF
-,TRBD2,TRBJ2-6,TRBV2,TGTGCCAGCAGTGATTTTGGGGGAGGGAGCTGGGCCAACGTCCTGACTTTC,CASSDFGGGSWANVLTF
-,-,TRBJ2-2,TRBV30,TGTGCCTGGAGAGGGGGGGTGAACACCGGGGAGCTGTTTTTT,CAWRGGVNTGELFF
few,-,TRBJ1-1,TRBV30,TGTGCCTGGAGCCCTGGCCCAGGGCAGGCTTTCTTT,CAWSPGPGQAFF
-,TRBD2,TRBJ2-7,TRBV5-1,TGCGCCAGCAGCTTGGGAGGCGGGAGGTCCTACGAGCAGTACTTC,CASSLGGGRSYEQYF
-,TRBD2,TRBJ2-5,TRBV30,TGTGCCTGGAGTGCGGGGGGTCTCCAAGAGACCCAGTACTTC,CAWSAGGLQETQYF
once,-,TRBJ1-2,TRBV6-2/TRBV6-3,TGTGCCAGCAGTTACAAGGGGTCCTATGGCTACACCTTC,CASSYKGSYGYTF
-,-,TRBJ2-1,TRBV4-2,TGTGCCAGCAGCCCCGCAAGGACATCTTCCTACAATGAGCAGTTCTTC,CASSPARTSSYNEQFF
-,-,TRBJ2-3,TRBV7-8,TGTGCCAGCAGCACCAGACAGTTCACAGATACGCAGTATTTT,CASSTRQFTDTQYF
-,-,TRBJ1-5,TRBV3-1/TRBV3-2,TGTGCCAGCAGCCTTATAGGCAATCAGCCCCAGCATTTT,CASSLIGNQPQHF